This T cell receptor (beta chain) emerged from a study of shared T cell receptors in the human thymus. V was pared by 0 bases and J by 5 bases, with 2 bases of the junction left unmatched. Per germline, CDR1 GTSNPN and CDR2 SVGIG (reference sequence). The CDR3 is made up of 13 amino acids. Data came from immunoSEQ multiplex PCR; TCRdb stores just in-frame clones and leaves some out. The repertoire holds about 380,000 clones, roughly 94% seen once, with around 0.019% in the top ten. The sample taken for sequencing was thymocytes. The V call is TRBV30, the J call TRBJ2-5; 8 bases agree with TRBD2. The TCR was taken from a human donor. CDR3 region: CAWSVGLGETQYF. The CDR3 DNA is TGTGCCTGGAGTGTGGGACTAGGGGAGACCCAGTACTTC.